A single sample gave rise to the 8 T cell receptor beta chains below, sequenced in a study of human T cells and chemical hapten exposure. The time point: pre-sensitization, week 0. Treatment defined: therapeutic diphenylcyclopropenone sensitization with weekly scalp DPC. From the RACE reads, TCRdb called clonotypes with MiXCR, one entry per CDR3 protein. The data show about 120,000 distinct CDR3 sequences, about 13% seen once. Sequencing used whole blood, obtained in connection with sensitization to the hapten diphenylcyclopropenone (DPC). These receptors came from a woman under 30 with alopecia areata. Some clones in this sample may be carry-over from other donors' samples.

This clonotype occurred a few times. This chain uses TRBV7-9 with TRBJ2-3, with TRBD2 matching over 7 bases. This CDR3 spans 16 amino acids. CDR1 is SEHNR, CDR2 FQNEAQ, per germline (reference sequence). V gave up 2 bases and J gave up 2 bases; unmatched junction bases: 7. In DNA, the CDR3 is TGTGCCAGCAGCTTACCCGGACTAGAAGCCACAGATACGCAGTATTTT. This translates into CASSLPGLEATDTQYF.

The sample holds a few counts of this clonotype. The V gene is TRBV6-2 or TRBV6-3, the J gene TRBJ2-3, with D perhaps being TRBD1 or TRBD2 (5 bases each). V was trimmed by 2 bases and J by 4 bases, leaving 10 bases between them. CDR3 length equals 14 residues. Germline V gene data show CDR1 as MNHEY and CDR2 as SVGEGT. CDR3 in amino acids: CASSYASRADTQYF. As DNA, the CDR3 is TGTGCCAGCAGTTACGCTAGCAGGGCAGATACGCAGTATTTT.

This clonotype was counted ten times or more. V gene TRBV6-2 or TRBV6-3 combines with J gene TRBJ2-6, with TRBD1 identical over 8 bases. The CDR3 contains 15 residues. The ends lost 2 bases at V and 3 bases at J; junction bases unmatched: 0. CDR1 and CDR2 (germline): MNHEY, SVGEGT. The CDR3 DNA reads as TGTGCCAGCAGTTACGGACAGGGTGGGGCCAACGTCCTGACTTTC. This translates into CASSYGQGGANVLTF.

This clonotype was picked up many times. The J gene is TRBJ1-1, the V gene TRBV12-5, with D possibly being TRBD1 (5 bases). The germline V gene encodes CDR1 LGHNT and CDR2 FRNRAP. Between the trimmed V and J ends, which lost 6 bases and 0 bases, there was a span of 23 bases. The CDR3 covers 18 residues. DNA for the CDR3: TGTGCTAGTGGCCCTTCCGGACAAAGAGGCTCCCTGAACACTGAAGCTTTCTTT. Its protein is CASGPSGQRGSLNTEAFF.

The rearrangement joins TRBV4-3 to TRBJ2-3; D is possibly TRBD1 or TRBD2 (5 bases each). The ends were cut back, 4 bases at V and 2 bases at J, with 13 bases in the middle. The CDR3 runs 15 residues. Germline V gene sequence: CDR1 LGHNA, CDR2 YSLEER. In nucleotides, the CDR3 is TGCGCCAGCAGCCGGCGGCAGGGACCCACAGATACGCAGTATTTT. Protein sequence: CASSRRQGPTDTQYF.

This clonotype was counted only a few times. The gene calls are TRBV28 and TRBJ2-2; D unclear. The CDR3 length is 13 residues. Trimming pared 5 bases from V and 2 bases from J, leaving 6 bases between. Germline V gene sequence: CDR1 MDHEN, CDR2 SYDVKM. CDR3 loop: CASSARNTGELFF. CDR3 in DNA: TGTGCCAGCAGTGCTAGAAACACCGGGGAGCTGTTTTTT.

CDR3 residues: CSVGETYEQYF. In DNA, the CDR3 is TGCAGCGTTGGGGAGACCTACGAGCAGTACTTC. V is TRBV29-1 and J is TRBJ2-7, with D perhaps TRBD2 (5 bases). Per germline, CDR1 SQVTM and CDR2 ANQGSEA. This CDR3 comprises 11 residues. V lost 4 bases and J 2 bases, leaving 6 bases between the germline ends.

This clonotype has a handful of counts. The gene calls are TRBV7-6 and TRBJ2-7, with 8 bases matching TRBD1. The CDR3 sequence is 14 residues long. Germline CDR1 is SGHVS and CDR2 is FNYEAQ. With V trimmed by 5 bases and J by 3 bases, 6 bases remained unmatched. The DNA of the CDR3 is TGTGCCAGCAGCCAGGACAGGGAGAGCTACGAGCAGTACTTC. This sequence encodes CASSQDRESYEQYF.